Listed below are T cell receptor beta chains from one sample, sequenced in a study of control samples from healthy donors and cancer patients. Profiled with immunoSEQ multiplex PCR; TCRdb holds only in-frame clones, not every one. The sample includes fewer than 40,000 clones, 90% to 95% of them seen just once. The sequenced sample was PBMCs. Receptor source: a man aged 40-55 years with colorectal cancer. CDR3s include the opening cysteine and the closing phenylalanine or tryptophan. The D gene is left open where the match is weak. Some rows have no size entry. The others give once, few or many, or a class for an expanded clone.

V gene,D gene,J gene,clone size,CDR3 DNA,CDR3 protein
TRBV5-1,NA,TRBJ1-2,once,TGCGCCAGCAGCGACGACAGGCCCTATGGCTACACCTTC,CASSDDRPYGYTF
TRBV6-6,TRBD2,TRBJ2-3,NA,TGTGCCAGCAGAACTAGCGGGGTTGAGGGGGCAGATACGCAGTATTTT,CASRTSGVEGADTQYF
TRBV27,TRBD1,TRBJ1-6,NA,TGTGCCAGCGGGGGGGACAGCTATAATTCACCCCTCCACTTT,CASGGDSYNSPLHF
TRBV2,NA,TRBJ2-1,NA,TGTGCCAGCAGTGAGAAGGGTCTGGGGCACAATGAGCAGTTCTTC,CASSEKGLGHNEQFF
TRBV7-9,NA,TRBJ1-3,NA,TGTGCCAGCAGCTTACAGATCTCTGGAAACACCATATATTTT,CASSLQISGNTIYF
TRBV30,TRBD1,TRBJ1-4,NA,TGTGCCTGGAGGCAAAACGGGACAGGGGCGGAAAGGTGCTGTGAAAAACTGTTTTTT,CAWRQNGTGAERCCEKLFF
TRBV7-2,NA,TRBJ2-7,NA,TGTGCCAGCAGCTCGGGTAGGAACGAGCAGTACTTC,CASSSGRNEQYF
TRBV5-1,NA,TRBJ1-2,NA,TGCGCCAGCAGCCAGGCACGGGAATCGTATGGCTACACCTTC,CASSQARESYGYTF
TRBV7-2,NA,TRBJ1-3,NA,TGTGCCAGCAGCTTAAGGCAGGGGCCACCCTCTGGAAACACCATATATTTT,CASSLRQGPPSGNTIYF
TRBV2,NA,TRBJ1-3,NA,TGTGCCAGCATCCCAGCGGGACACCCTGGAAACACCATATATTTT,CASIPAGHPGNTIYF
TRBV5-1,NA,TRBJ2-2,NA,TGCGCCAGCAGCGCGGGGTCCACCCCCGGGGAGCTGTTTTTT,CASSAGSTPGELFF
TRBV2,TRBD1,TRBJ1-1,NA,TGTGCCAGCAGTGAAATAGGGGGCGGGATGAGTGAAGCTTTCTTT,CASSEIGGGMSEAFF
TRBV3-1/TRBV3-2,TRBD1,TRBJ2-7,few,TGTGCCAGCAGCCTAGGGACAGGGAGTGTGTACGAGCAGTACTTC,CASSLGTGSVYEQYF
TRBV5-1,NA,TRBJ2-5,NA,TGCGCCAGCAGCAAATCGGGACCGCAAGAGACCCAGTACTTC,CASSKSGPQETQYF
TRBV12-3/TRBV12-4,NA,TRBJ2-5,NA,TGTGCCAGCAGTGGAGTCTGGGAGACCCAGTACTTC,CASSGVWETQYF
TRBV19,NA,TRBJ1-5,NA,TGTGCCAGTAGTATAGATCCGAACAGCTATCAGCCCCAGCATTTT,CASSIDPNSYQPQHF
TRBV3-1/TRBV3-2,NA,TRBJ1-5,NA,TGTGCCAGCAGCCCGGGACCCCAATCAACTCAGCCCCAGCATTTT,CASSPGPQSTQPQHF